This entry concerns a single T cell receptor beta chain. No cognate antigen has been identified for it. Base qualities are not provided; no much larger clone lies one nucleotide away. The data originate from a study of graft-versus-host responses after intestinal transplantation (dated by TCRdb to the early 2020s). Broadly, across the study: The transplants that recipients got were multivisceral, liver-intestinal, or isolated intestinal. Every recipient was given anti-thymocyte globulin induction, then maintenance tacrolimus and steroids for 2 to 4 years. Graft-versus-host and host-versus-graft alloreactive T cell clones were tracked in the graft, circulation and bone marrow after intestinal transplantation using bulk TCR-beta CDR3 sequencing. To identify alloreactive clones, pre-transplant mixed lymphocyte reaction products were sequenced and compared with unstimulated pre-transplant donor and recipient T cells. The cohort enrolled 24 intestinal transplant recipients, one of whom was a retransplant, and a few patients without pretransplant specimens were excluded. Donor T cell macrochimerism was defined as a peak of at least 4% donor T cells among recipient peripheral blood mononuclear cells. Samples from three later patients were sequenced in-house on an Illumina MiSeq with MiXCR processing rather than by the commercial service.

The method was the immunoSEQ multiplex PCR assay. For most patients, genomic DNA was isolated using the Qiagen DNeasy Blood and Tissue Kit and was shipped frozen to Adaptive Biotechnologies for TCR sequencing. For most patients, genomic DNA was subjected to high-throughput TCR-beta CDR3 sequencing by Adaptive Biotechnologies. Concerning the study's data processing: Adaptive's ImmunoSEQ software supplied the TCR sequencing data for approximately 18 patients, while MiXCR and VDJtools were used to process three other patients. To correct CD4 versus CD8 sorting errors, sequences present in both subsets at a frequency ratio below 5:1 were removed. CDR3 nucleotide sequences shared by donor and recipient were removed because the origin of these sequences could not be assigned. Alloreactive clones required at least 2-fold expansion over unstimulated cells and minimum CFSE-low frequency of 0.002% (template counts) or 0.001% (read counts). Mappable clones were those detected in sequenced pre-transplant spleen, lymph node, or MLR CFSE-low populations of the donor or recipient. The cumulative frequency of alloreactive clones was calculated as a percentage of all sequences, weighted by copy number. In its TCRdb copy, this immuneACCESS table keeps in-frame sequences only and misses some clones. Where compared with another copy, unresolved V genes explain less than half of these, and the others have no known cause. V, J and clone size derive from that table, while D and trimming were established from the DNA sequence. The sample records tens of thousands of clones, over 75% of which are singletons. The ten largest clonotypes hold nearly 0.4% of the sample.

Per the publication, the time point label means: cells obtained before transplantation from donor or recipient. CD3+CD4+ and CD3+CD8+ populations were FACS-sorted from unstimulated pre-transplant donor and recipient cells taken from spleen or lymph nodes. The CDR3 measures 11 amino acids from cysteine to phenylalanine. The kept DNA is CDR3 alone, 33 bases in frame from the first base. V sheds 1 base and J sheds 11 bases, leaving 7 bases between their ends. CDR1 and CDR2 are read off the germline V gene (reference sequence) as LNHNV and YYDKDF. Overall results and qualifications from the work: Early after transplant, declines in HvG clones were associated with peak levels of circulating GvH clones. GvH clones turned up in recipient bone marrow, with some appearing earlier in ileal mucosa or blood, a pattern consistent with an intestinal mucosal origin. In patients with donor T cell macrochimerism, the allografts had high GvH to HvG T cell clonal ratios. The conclusions were limited by the relatively low number and heterogeneity of the intestinal transplant patients.

The sample here was unstimulated CD4+ T cells sorted from spleen or lymph node cells, taken before transplant. The sequence was collected from a human donor who was the organ donor for an intestinal transplant. The V and J genes are TRBV15 and TRBJ2-3; TRBD2 is possibly the D segment (6 matching bases). The sequenced DNA: TGTGCCACCAGCAGAGGCGGGGTGCAGTATTTT. It encodes CATSRGGVQYF. When the CDR3 is completed using the reference TRBV15 and TRBJ2-3 genes on either side, the full variable domain is DAMVIQNPRYQVTQFGKPVTLSCSQTLNHNVMYWYQQKSSQAPKLLFHYYDKDFNNEADTPDNFQSRRPNTSFCFLDIRSPGLGDTAMYLCATSRGGVQYFGPGTRLTVL.